These 27 T cell receptor beta chains were sequenced from one sample in a study of human T cells and chemical hapten exposure. TCRdb reprocessed the RACE reads via MiXCR and lists one record per CDR3 protein. The repertoire includes 180,000 or so distinct CDR3 sequences, about 14% of them detected once, and about 1.7% sits in the top ten. Time point described: patch test 1, 2 weeks after DPC sensitization. Treatment specified: therapeutic diphenylcyclopropenone sensitization with weekly scalp DPC. Source: whole blood, taken in connection with sensitization to the hapten diphenylcyclopropenone (DPC). Source of these receptors: a woman in her 30s with alopecia areata. Some clones in this sample may be carry-over from other donors' samples.

The V gene is TRBV27, the J gene TRBJ1-1; unclear D gene. Germline CDR1 is MNHEY and CDR2 is SMNVEV (reference sequence). CDR3 size: 15 residues. V lost 5 bases to trimming and J lost 7 bases, with 20 bases between them. CDR3 residues: CASSPSRPASDEAFF. CDR3 DNA sequence: TGTGCCAGCAGTCCCTCCCGTCCGGCATCGGATGAAGCTTTCTTT.

The sample holds a few counts of this clonotype. The rearrangement links TRBV7-9 to TRBJ2-7; D is tentatively TRBD1 or TRBD2 (5 bases each). CDR3 length: 16 amino acids. Trimming removed 5 bases from V and 3 bases from J, with 20 bases in between. Looked up from germline, CDR1 is SEHNR and CDR2 is FQNEAQ (reference sequence). The CDR3 bases are TGTGCCAGCAGCGCGGTTACCGGGACGAGGCACTACGAGCAGTACTTC. It is translated as CASSAVTGTRHYEQYF.

This clonotype has at least ten counts. This sequence joins TRBV29-1 and TRBJ2-7, with unresolved D. The V gene's germline CDR1 is SQVTM and CDR2 ANQGSEA. The CDR3 extends over 13 amino acids. V was cut by 1 base and J by 6 bases, with 13 bases left in between. The CDR3 DNA is TGCAGCGTTGAAGTAACCAGGAGAGGCGAGCAGTACTTC. Residues: CSVEVTRRGEQYF.

This clonotype was counted many times. The V call is TRBV20-1, the J call TRBJ1-6; TRBD1 aligns across 8 bases. CDR1 DFQATT and CDR2 SNEGSKA come from the germline V gene (reference sequence). Germline trimming cut 6 bases from V and 5 bases from J; bases unmatched to any gene: 3. The CDR3 loop spans 13 amino acids. CDR3 amino acids: CSAGQADNSPLHF. CDR3 DNA sequence: TGCAGTGCGGGACAGGCTGATAATTCACCCCTCCACTTT.

CDR3 amino acids: CASSLLGRSYEQYF. The CDR3 DNA follows: TGTGCCAGCAGCCTCCTAGGGCGTTCCTACGAGCAGTACTTC. The chain joins TRBV7-6 to TRBJ2-7; no reliable D call. CDR1 is SGHVS and CDR2 is FNYEAQ in the germline V gene. CDR3 length: 14 amino acids. Between the trimmed V and J ends, which lost 5 bases and 1 base, there was a span of 12 bases. Full variable domain (outside the CDR3, taken from reference TRBV7-6 and TRBJ2-7): GAGVSQSPRYKVTKRGQDVALRCDPISGHVSLYWYRQALGQGPEFLTYFNYEAQQDKSGLPNDRFSAERPEGSISTLTIQRTEQRDSAMYRCASSLLGRSYEQYFGPGTRLTVT.

V gene TRBV29-1 combines with J gene TRBJ2-3; tentative D call: TRBD2 (5 bases). Germline V lookup: CDR1 SQVTM, CDR2 ANQGSEA. V lost 4 bases, J lost 2 bases, and 10 bases lay in between. The CDR3 loop spans 13 amino acids. This chain's CDR3 is CSVGRDNTDTQYF. As DNA, the CDR3 is TGCAGCGTTGGACGGGATAACACAGATACGCAGTATTTT.

This chain joins TRBV29-1 and TRBJ1-5, with TRBD1 matching over 11 bases. The CDR3 totals 16 residues. Germline loops: CDR1 SQVTM, CDR2 ANQGSEA. Trimming cost V 4 bases and J 7 bases; bases outside gene matches: 12. CDR3 sequence reads: CSVAVSGTGGGQPQHF. CDR3 coding DNA: TGCAGCGTTGCGGTCTCCGGGACAGGGGGTGGACAGCCCCAGCATTTT. The full variable domain, rest sourced from reference TRBV29-1 and TRBJ1-5, is SAVISQKPSRDICQRGTSLTIQCQVDSQVTMMFWYRQQPGQSLTLIATANQGSEATYESGFVIDKFPISRPNLTFSTLTVSNMSPEDSSIYLCSVAVSGTGGGQPQHFGDGTRLSIL.

In this sample, this clonotype turned up once. The chain combines TRBV18 with TRBJ1-4; D unclear. The CDR3 loop spans 13 amino acids. The V gene lost 8 bases and the J gene lost 5 bases, with 12 bases spanning the gap. The germline CDR1 and CDR2 sequences are KGHSH and LQKENI. This CDR3 reads CASHRELNEKLFF. The CDR3 nucleotides are TGTGCCAGCCACCGGGAGCTGAATGAAAAACTGTTTTTT.

This clonotype was seen only a few times. The V call is TRBV5-1, the J call TRBJ2-3, with D possibly matching TRBD1 (6 bases). Trimming left V 1 base short and J 2 bases short, with 11 bases between. Germline V CDR1 and CDR2: SGHRS, YFSETQ. The CDR3 length is 15 residues. In nucleotides, the CDR3 is TGCGCCAGCAGCTTGAGGGGGACCTTCACAGATACGCAGTATTTT. Translating it yields CASSLRGTFTDTQYF.

Many counts were recorded for this clonotype. This chain uses TRBV10-3 with TRBJ1-2, with 7 nucleotides matching TRBD1. Looked up from germline, CDR1 is ENHRY and CDR2 is SYGVKD. The CDR3 has 15 residues. V was clipped by 0 bases and J by 3 bases; unmatched bases: 4. The CDR3 reads CAISESSTGDYGYTF. The CDR3 bases are TGTGCCATCAGTGAGTCGAGTACAGGGGACTATGGCTACACCTTC.

The CDR3 nucleotides are TGTGCTAGTGGCCACCGGGACAGGGCTTACGAGCAGTACTTC. Encoded protein: CASGHRDRAYEQYF. J is TRBJ2-7 and V is TRBV12-5, with 9 bases matching TRBD1. The junction had 7 bases not matched to a gene; V was cut back by 6 bases and J by 4 bases. CDR1 is LGHNT, CDR2 FRNRAP, per germline. The CDR3 is 14 amino acids.

In this sample, this clonotype turned up a few times. The V and J genes are TRBV18 and TRBJ1-1; perhaps TRBD1 as D (5 bases). CDR1 KGHSH and CDR2 LQKENI come from the germline V gene. The CDR3 sequence is 17 residues long. Deletions cut 0 bases from V and 2 bases from J, with 16 bases between. CDR3 sequence reads: CASSPPRLAGINTEAFF. DNA of the CDR3: TGTGCCAGCTCACCACCGAGGCTTGCAGGGATTAACACTGAAGCTTTCTTT.

The chain joins TRBV4-1 to TRBJ2-5; 8 positions match TRBD2. CDR1 and CDR2 from the germline V gene are MGHRA and YSYEKL. The CDR3 is 16 amino acids. The trim removed 0 bases at V and 5 bases at J, leaving 8 bases unmatched. In DNA, the CDR3 is TGCGCCAGCAGCCAAGATCTGGCGGGGGGAAGGGAGACCCAGTACTTC. Residues: CASSQDLAGGRETQYF.

The chain combines TRBV28 with TRBJ1-2; possible D gene TRBD1, 5 bases. The germline gives CDR1 MDHEN, CDR2 SYDVKM. The CDR3 extends over 14 amino acids. Trimming left V 3 bases short and J 3 bases short, with 11 bases between. As DNA, the CDR3 is TGTGCCAGCAGTTTTTCCGGGGACGACTATGGCTACACCTTC. Its protein is CASSFSGDDYGYTF.

This clonotype was counted at least ten times. The chain recombines TRBV20-1 with TRBJ2-1; D is unresolved. V was trimmed by 3 bases and J by 0 bases, leaving 6 bases between them. CDR1 is DFQATT, CDR2 SNEGSKA, per germline (reference sequence). The CDR3 is 13 residues long. CDR3 in amino acids: CSASLVSYNEQFF. For the CDR3, the DNA is TGCAGTGCTAGTCTAGTCTCCTACAATGAGCAGTTCTTC.

The chain carries TRBV20-1 and TRBJ2-7; TRBD1 might be the D (6 bases). V lost 6 bases and J 5 bases, leaving 14 bases between the germline ends. CDR1 is DFQATT and CDR2 is SNEGSKA in the germline V gene (reference sequence). The CDR3 extends over 12 amino acids. This CDR3 reads CSAHTGPHEQYF. The DNA for the CDR3 is TGCAGTGCCCATACAGGGCCCCACGAGCAGTACTTC.

This clonotype was counted only a few times. V and J are TRBV9 and TRBJ2-3; D possibly corresponds to TRBD2 (5 bases). Germline V CDR1 and CDR2: SGDLS, YYNGEE. The CDR3 consists of 18 residues. The V end lost 2 bases, the J end lost 1 base, and 20 bases lay between the germline ends. The CDR3 DNA is TGTGCCAGCAGCGTTCTGTCAGGTCGGGGAATGGGCACAGATACGCAGTATTTT. This translates into CASSVLSGRGMGTDTQYF.

The chain employs TRBV28 and TRBJ1-4; the D is unclear. V gave up 3 bases and J gave up 0 bases, with 11 bases separating them. This CDR3 is 16 amino acids long. Germline V gene data show CDR1 as MDHEN and CDR2 as SYDVKM. CDR3 DNA: TGTGCCAGCAGTTTCCTGACTATTGCAACTAATGAAAAACTGTTTTTT. This translates into CASSFLTIATNEKLFF.

This chain uses TRBV12-3 or TRBV12-4 with TRBJ2-5; 9 bases line up with TRBD2. The V and J ends lost 5 bases and 4 bases, in that order; junction bases with no gene match: 8. The CDR3 consists of 15 residues. DNA of the CDR3: TGTGCCAGCAGTGAAGCGGGGGGAGGGACAGAGACCCAGTACTTC. Amino acids: CASSEAGGGTETQYF.

This sequence joins TRBV9 and TRBJ2-7, with D uncertain. CDR1 is SGDLS and CDR2 is YYNGEE in the germline V gene. The ends were cut back, 1 base at V and 6 bases at J, with 11 bases in the middle. The CDR3 is made up of 13 amino acids. CDR3 sequence: CASSVYLAGEQYF. CDR3 nucleotides: TGTGCCAGCAGCGTATACTTGGCTGGCGAGCAGTACTTC.

This clonotype was recorded many times. This chain connects TRBV4-3 to TRBJ2-3, with no clear D. V dropped 0 bases and J dropped 1 base, with 11 bases sitting between them. CDR1 is LGHNA and CDR2 is YSLEER in the germline V gene. The CDR3 extends over 16 amino acids. CDR3 in amino acids: CASSQDGVGGTDTQYF. The CDR3 DNA follows: TGCGCCAGCAGCCAAGATGGGGTCGGCGGCACAGATACGCAGTATTTT.

V is TRBV12-3 or TRBV12-4 and J is TRBJ2-1; 9 bases fit TRBD2. CDR3 length: 17 amino acids. V lost 4 bases to trimming and J lost 1 base; unmatched junction nucleotides: 8. CDR3 sequence (DNA): TGTGCCAGCAGTTCCCCGTTGACTAGCGGATCCTACAATGAGCAGTTCTTC. It codes for CASSSPLTSGSYNEQFF.

The chain couples TRBV20-1 to TRBJ2-3; TRBD2 agrees at 9 bases. CDR1 is DFQATT and CDR2 is SNEGSKA in the germline V gene (reference sequence). Trimming cost V 5 bases and J 6 bases; bases outside gene matches: 12. This CDR3 has 15 amino acids. CDR3 loop: CSALRASGTHDTQYF. Here the CDR3 DNA reads TGCAGTGCTCTGAGGGCTAGCGGGACCCACGATACGCAGTATTTT.

The rearrangement links TRBV2 to TRBJ2-5; D tentatively reads TRBD1 or TRBD2 (7 bases each). Trimming shortened V by 7 bases and J by 9 bases, and 18 bases separated the two germline ends. CDR1 and CDR2 from the germline V gene are SNHLY and FYNNEI. The CDR3 is 13 residues long. This CDR3 is CASTQGGVGAQYF. The CDR3 nucleotides are TGTGCCAGCACCCAGGGGGGGGTCGGGGCCCAGTACTTC.

This clonotype was observed at least ten times. The chain uses TRBV6-5 and TRBJ1-3; D remains ambiguous. V was trimmed by 4 bases and J by 6 bases, leaving 10 bases between them. This CDR3 has 13 amino acids. Germline V gene lookup returns CDR1 MNHEY and CDR2 SVGAGI. CDR3 DNA: TGTGCCAGCAGTTCCCCTGAAGCAAACACCATATATTTT. Its translation: CASSSPEANTIYF.

In this sample, this clonotype turned up a few times. The J gene is TRBJ2-2, the V gene TRBV2; 7 bases map to TRBD1. V lost 7 bases and J lost 6; bases outside the gene matches: 8. CDR1 is SNHLY and CDR2 is FYNNEI in the germline V gene. The CDR3 loop spans 14 amino acids. In DNA form, the CDR3 reads TGTGCCAGCACCTTGCGACAGGGCGCCGGGGAGCTGTTTTTT. Its translation: CASTLRQGAGELFF.

The sample holds a few counts of this clonotype. V usage is TRBV20-1 and J usage is TRBJ2-7; D possibly corresponds to TRBD2 (6 bases). This CDR3 is built from 13 residues. Germline loops: CDR1 DFQATT, CDR2 SNEGSKA (reference sequence). The V end was cut by 3 bases, the J end by 7 bases, with 16 bases between. CDR3: CSASVQGGTEQYF. CDR3 DNA: TGCAGTGCTAGTGTCCAGGGAGGTACGGAGCAGTACTTC.